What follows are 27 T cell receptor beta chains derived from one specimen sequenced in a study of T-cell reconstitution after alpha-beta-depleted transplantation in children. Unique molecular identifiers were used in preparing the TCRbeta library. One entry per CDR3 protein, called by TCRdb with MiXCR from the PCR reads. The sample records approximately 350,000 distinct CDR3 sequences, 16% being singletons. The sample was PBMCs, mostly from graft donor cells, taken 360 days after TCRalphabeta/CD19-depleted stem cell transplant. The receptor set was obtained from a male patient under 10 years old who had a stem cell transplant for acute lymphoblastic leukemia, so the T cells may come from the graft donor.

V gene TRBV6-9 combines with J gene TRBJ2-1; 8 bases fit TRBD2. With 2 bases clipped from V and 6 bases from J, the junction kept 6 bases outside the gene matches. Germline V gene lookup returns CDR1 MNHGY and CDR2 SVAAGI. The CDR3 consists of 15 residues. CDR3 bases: TGTGCCAGCAGTTATAGCGGGAGCGCCCTCAATGAGCAGTTCTTC. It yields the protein CASSYSGSALNEQFF.

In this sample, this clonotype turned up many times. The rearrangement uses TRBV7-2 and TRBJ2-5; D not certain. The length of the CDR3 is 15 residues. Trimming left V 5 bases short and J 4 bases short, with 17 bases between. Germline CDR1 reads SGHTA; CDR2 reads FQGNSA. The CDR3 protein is CASSPVMVPGETQYF. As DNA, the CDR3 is TGTGCCAGCAGCCCCGTTATGGTTCCTGGAGAGACCCAGTACTTC.

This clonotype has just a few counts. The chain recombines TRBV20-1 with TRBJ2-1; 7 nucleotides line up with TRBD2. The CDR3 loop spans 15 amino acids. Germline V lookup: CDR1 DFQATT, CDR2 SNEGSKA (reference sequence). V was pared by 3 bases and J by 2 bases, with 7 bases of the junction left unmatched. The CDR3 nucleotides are TGCAGTGCTAGGGGCGGGAGAGGGGCCTACAATGAGCAGTTCTTC. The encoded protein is CSARGGRGAYNEQFF.

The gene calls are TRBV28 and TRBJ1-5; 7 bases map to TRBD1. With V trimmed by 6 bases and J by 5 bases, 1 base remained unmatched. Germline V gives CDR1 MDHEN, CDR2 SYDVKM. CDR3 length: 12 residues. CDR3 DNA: TGTGCCAGCAGACAGGGGCATCAGCCCCAGCATTTT. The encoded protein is CASRQGHQPQHF. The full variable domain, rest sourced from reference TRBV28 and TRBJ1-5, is DVKVTQSSRYLVKRTGEKVFLECVQDMDHENMFWYRQDPGLGLRLIYFSYDVKMKEKGDIPEGYSVSREKKERFSLILESASTNQTSMYLCASRQGHQPQHFGDGTRLSIL.

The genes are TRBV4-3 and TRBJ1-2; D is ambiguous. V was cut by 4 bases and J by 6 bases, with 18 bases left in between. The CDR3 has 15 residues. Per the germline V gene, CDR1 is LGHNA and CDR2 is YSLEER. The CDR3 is CASSLWEGAGDGYTF. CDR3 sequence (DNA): TGCGCCAGCAGCCTCTGGGAGGGCGCTGGGGATGGCTACACCTTC.

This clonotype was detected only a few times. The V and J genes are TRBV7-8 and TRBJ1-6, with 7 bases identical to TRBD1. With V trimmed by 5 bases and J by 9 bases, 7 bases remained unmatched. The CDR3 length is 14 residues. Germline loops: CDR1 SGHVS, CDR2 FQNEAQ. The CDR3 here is CASSPGQAGSPLHF. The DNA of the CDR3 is TGTGCCAGCAGCCCCGGACAGGCGGGTTCACCCCTCCACTTT.

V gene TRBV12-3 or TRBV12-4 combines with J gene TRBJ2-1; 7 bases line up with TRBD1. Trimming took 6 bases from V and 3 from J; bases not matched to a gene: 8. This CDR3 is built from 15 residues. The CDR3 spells CASSRQGNYYNEQFF. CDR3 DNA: TGTGCCAGCAGCCGACAGGGAAACTACTACAATGAGCAGTTCTTC.

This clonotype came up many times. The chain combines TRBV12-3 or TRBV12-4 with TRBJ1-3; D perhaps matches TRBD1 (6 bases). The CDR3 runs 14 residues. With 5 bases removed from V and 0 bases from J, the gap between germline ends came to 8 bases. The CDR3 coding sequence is TGTGCCAGCAGTACGACAGGCTCTGGAAACACCATATATTTT. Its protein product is CASSTTGSGNTIYF.

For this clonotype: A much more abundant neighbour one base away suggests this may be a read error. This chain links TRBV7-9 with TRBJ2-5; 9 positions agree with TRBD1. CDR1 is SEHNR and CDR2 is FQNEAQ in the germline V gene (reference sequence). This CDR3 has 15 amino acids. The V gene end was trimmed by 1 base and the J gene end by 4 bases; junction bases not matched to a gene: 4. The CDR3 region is CASSLVGQGRETQYF. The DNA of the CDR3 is TGTGCCAGCAGCTTAGTAGGACAGGGGAGAGAGACCCAGTACTTC. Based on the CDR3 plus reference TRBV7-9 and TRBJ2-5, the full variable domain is DTGVSQNPRHKITKRGQNVTFRCDPISEHNRLYWYRQTLGQGPEFLTYFQNEAQLEKSRLLSDRFSAERPKGSFSTLEIQRTEQGDSAMYLCASSLVGQGRETQYFGPGTRLLVL.

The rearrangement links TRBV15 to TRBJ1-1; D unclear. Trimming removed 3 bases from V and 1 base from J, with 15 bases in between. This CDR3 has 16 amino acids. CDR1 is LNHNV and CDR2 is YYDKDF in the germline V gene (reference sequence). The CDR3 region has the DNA TGTGCCACCAGCAGGCTGAACCCCGGTTGGAACACTGAAGCTTTCTTT. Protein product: CATSRLNPGWNTEAFF.

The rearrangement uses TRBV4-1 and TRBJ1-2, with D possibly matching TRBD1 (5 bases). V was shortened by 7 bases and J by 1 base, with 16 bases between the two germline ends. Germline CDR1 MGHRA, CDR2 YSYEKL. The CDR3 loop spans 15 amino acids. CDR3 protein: CASTLEEGYNYGYTF. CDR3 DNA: TGCGCCAGCACCCTTGAGGAGGGGTATAACTATGGCTACACCTTC.

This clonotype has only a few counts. The CDR3 reads CASSLVAGSSYNEQFF. The CDR3 bases are TGTGCCAGCAGCTTAGTAGCCGGGAGCTCCTACAATGAGCAGTTCTTC. This chain links TRBV7-6 with TRBJ2-1; tentative D call: TRBD2 (6 bases). The CDR3 spans 16 residues. Deletions cut 1 base from V and 0 bases from J, with 10 bases between. From germline, CDR1 is SGHVS and CDR2 FNYEAQ.

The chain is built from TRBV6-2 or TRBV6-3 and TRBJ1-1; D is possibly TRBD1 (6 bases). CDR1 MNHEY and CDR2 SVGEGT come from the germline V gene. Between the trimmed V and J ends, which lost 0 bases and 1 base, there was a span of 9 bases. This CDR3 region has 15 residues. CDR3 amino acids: CASSYSEGGNTEAFF. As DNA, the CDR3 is TGTGCCAGCAGTTACTCGGAGGGGGGGAACACTGAAGCTTTCTTT.

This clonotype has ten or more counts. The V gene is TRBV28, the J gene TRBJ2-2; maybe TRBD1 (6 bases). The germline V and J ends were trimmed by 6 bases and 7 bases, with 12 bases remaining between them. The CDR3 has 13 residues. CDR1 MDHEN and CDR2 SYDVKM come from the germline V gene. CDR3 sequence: CASRVRGSGELFF. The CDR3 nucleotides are TGTGCCAGCAGAGTTAGGGGGAGCGGGGAGCTGTTTTTT.

Written as DNA, the CDR3 is TGTGCCAGTTCCCCACTAGCGGGATTATACGAGCAGTACTTC. Translating it yields CASSPLAGLYEQYF. The chain couples TRBV27 to TRBJ2-7; 10 bases map to TRBD2. The junction had 9 bases not matched to a gene; V was cut back by 9 bases and J by 4 bases. CDR1 MNHEY and CDR2 SMNVEV come from the germline V gene (reference sequence). The CDR3 loop spans 14 amino acids.

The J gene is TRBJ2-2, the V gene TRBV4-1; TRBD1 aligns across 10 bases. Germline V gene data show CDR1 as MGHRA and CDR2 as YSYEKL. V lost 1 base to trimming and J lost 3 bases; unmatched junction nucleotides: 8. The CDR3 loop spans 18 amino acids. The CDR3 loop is CASSQGQGAGLYTGELFF. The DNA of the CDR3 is TGCGCCAGCAGCCAAGGACAGGGGGCGGGTCTCTACACCGGGGAGCTGTTTTTT.

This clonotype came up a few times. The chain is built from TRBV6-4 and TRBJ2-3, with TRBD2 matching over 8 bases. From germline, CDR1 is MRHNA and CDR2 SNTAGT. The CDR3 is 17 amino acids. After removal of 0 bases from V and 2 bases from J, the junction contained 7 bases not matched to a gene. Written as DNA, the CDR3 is TGTGCCAGCAGTGACTCATTCATCGGGAGGGCCACAGATACGCAGTATTTT. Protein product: CASSDSFIGRATDTQYF.

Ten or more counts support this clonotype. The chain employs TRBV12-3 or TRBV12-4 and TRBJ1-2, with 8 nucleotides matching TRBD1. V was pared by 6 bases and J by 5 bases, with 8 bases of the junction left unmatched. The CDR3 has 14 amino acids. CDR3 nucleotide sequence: TGTGCCAGCAGGCGGGACAGGTTTGGGTATGGCTACACCTTC. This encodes CASRRDRFGYGYTF.

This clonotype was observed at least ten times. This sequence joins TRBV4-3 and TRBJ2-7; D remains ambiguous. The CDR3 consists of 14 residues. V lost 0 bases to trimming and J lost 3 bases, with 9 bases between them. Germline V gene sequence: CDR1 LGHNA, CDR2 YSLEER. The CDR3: CASSQDLEVYEQYF. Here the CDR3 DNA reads TGCGCCAGCAGCCAAGATCTAGAGGTCTACGAGCAGTACTTC.

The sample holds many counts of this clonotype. The CDR3 reads CASSLVGRGAETQYF. CDR3 DNA sequence: TGCGCCAGCAGCTTGGTCGGCAGGGGTGCGGAGACCCAGTACTTC. The chain carries TRBV5-1 and TRBJ2-5; perhaps TRBD1 as D (6 bases). Trimming removed 0 bases from V and 5 bases from J, with 14 bases in between. This CDR3 comprises 15 residues. The germline V gene has CDR1 SGHRS and CDR2 YFSETQ.

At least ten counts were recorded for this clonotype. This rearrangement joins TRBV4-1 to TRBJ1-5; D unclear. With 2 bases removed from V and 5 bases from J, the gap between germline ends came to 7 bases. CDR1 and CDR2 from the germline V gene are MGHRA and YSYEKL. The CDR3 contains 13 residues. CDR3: CASSQLSYQPQHF. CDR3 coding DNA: TGCGCCAGCAGCCAATTATCGTATCAGCCCCAGCATTTT.

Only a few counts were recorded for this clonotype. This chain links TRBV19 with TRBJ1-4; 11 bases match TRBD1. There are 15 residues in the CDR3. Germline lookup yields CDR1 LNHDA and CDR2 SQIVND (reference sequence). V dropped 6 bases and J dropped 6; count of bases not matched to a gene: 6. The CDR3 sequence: CASSLTGQGDEKLFF. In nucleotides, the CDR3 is TGTGCCAGTAGCCTGACGGGACAGGGGGATGAAAAACTGTTTTTT.

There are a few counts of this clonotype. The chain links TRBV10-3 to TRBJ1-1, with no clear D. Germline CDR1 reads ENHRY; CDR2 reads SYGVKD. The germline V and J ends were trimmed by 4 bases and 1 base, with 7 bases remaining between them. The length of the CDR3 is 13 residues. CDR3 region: CAISGYRNTEAFF. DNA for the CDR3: TGTGCCATCAGTGGTTACCGGAACACTGAAGCTTTCTTT.

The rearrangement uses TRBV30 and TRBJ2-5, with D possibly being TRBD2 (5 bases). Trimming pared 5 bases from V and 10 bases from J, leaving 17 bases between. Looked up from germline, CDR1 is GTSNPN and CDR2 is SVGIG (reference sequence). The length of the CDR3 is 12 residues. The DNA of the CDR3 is TGTGCCTGGGCGAGCAGCGGTTGGGACCAGTACTTC. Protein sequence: CAWASSGWDQYF.

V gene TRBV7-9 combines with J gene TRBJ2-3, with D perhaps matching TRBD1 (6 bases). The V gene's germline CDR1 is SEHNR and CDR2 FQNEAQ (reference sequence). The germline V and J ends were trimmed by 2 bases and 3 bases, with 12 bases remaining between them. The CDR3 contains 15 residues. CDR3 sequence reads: CASSLILQGTDTQYF. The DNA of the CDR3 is TGTGCCAGCAGCTTAATATTGCAGGGGACAGATACGCAGTATTTT. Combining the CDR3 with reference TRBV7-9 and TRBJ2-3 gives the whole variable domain DTGVSQNPRHKITKRGQNVTFRCDPISEHNRLYWYRQTLGQGPEFLTYFQNEAQLEKSRLLSDRFSAERPKGSFSTLEIQRTEQGDSAMYLCASSLILQGTDTQYFGPGTRLTVL.

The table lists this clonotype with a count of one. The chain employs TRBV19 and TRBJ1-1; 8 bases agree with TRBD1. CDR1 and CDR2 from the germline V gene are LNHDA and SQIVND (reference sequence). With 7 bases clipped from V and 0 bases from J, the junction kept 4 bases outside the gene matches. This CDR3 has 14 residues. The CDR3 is CASTYRGMNTEAFF. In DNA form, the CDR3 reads TGTGCCAGTACCTACAGGGGGATGAACACTGAAGCTTTCTTT.

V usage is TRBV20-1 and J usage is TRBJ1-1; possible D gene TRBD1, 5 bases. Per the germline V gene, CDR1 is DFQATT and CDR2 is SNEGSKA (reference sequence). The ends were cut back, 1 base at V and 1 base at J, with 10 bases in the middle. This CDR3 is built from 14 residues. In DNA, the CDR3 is TGCAGTGCTAGAGGACGGACACCGAACACTGAAGCTTTCTTT. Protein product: CSARGRTPNTEAFF.